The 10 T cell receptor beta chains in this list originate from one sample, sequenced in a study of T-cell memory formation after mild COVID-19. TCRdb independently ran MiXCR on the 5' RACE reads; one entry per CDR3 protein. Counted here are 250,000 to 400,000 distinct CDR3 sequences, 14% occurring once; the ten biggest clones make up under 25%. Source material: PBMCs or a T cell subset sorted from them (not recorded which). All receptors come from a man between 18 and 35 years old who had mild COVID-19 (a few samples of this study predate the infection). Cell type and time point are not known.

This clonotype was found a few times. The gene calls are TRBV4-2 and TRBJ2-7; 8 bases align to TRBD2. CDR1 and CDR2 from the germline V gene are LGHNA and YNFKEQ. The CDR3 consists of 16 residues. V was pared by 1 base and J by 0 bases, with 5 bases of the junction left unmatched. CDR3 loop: CASSQGAGDNSYEQYF. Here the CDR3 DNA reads TGTGCCAGCAGCCAAGGAGCGGGGGACAACTCCTACGAGCAGTACTTC.

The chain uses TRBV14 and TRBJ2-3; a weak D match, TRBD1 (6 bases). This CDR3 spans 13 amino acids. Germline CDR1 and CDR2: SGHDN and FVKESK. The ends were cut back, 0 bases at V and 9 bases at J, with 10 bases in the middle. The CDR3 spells CASSQDLRGTQYF. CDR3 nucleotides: TGTGCCAGCAGCCAAGATTTAAGGGGGACGCAGTATTTT.

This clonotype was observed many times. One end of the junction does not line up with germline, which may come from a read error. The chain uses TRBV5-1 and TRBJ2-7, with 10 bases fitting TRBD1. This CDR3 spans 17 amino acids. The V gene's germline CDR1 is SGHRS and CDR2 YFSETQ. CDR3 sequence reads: CASSLGPGQGNTYEQYF. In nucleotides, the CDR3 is TGCGCCAGCAGTTTGGGGCCGGGACAGGGGAATACCTACGAGCAGTACTTC.

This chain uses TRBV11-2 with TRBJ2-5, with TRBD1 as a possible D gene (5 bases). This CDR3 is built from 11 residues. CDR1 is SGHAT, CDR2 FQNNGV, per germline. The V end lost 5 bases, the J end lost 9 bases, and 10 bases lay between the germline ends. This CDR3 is CASSLVGAQYF. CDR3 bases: TGTGCCAGCAGCCTAGTAGGGGCCCAGTACTTC.

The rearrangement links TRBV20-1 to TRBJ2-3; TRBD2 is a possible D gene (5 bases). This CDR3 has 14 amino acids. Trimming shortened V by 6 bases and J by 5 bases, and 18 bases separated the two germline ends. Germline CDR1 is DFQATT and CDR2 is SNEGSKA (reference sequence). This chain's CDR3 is CSAKSGPPEDTQYF. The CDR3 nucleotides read TGCAGTGCCAAAAGCGGACCGCCGGAAGATACGCAGTATTTT.

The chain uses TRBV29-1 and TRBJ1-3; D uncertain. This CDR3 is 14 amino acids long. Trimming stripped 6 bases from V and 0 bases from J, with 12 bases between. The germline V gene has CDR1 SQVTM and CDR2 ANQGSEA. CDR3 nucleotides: TGCAGCGTGGAACCAGGCGACTCTGGAAACACCATATATTTT. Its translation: CSVEPGDSGNTIYF.

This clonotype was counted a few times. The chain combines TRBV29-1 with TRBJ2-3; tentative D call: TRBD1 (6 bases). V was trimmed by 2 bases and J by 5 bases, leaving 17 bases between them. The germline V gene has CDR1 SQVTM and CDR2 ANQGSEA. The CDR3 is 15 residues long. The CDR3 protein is CSVERGRGEIDTQYF. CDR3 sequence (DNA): TGCAGCGTTGAAAGGGGCAGGGGTGAGATAGATACGCAGTATTTT.

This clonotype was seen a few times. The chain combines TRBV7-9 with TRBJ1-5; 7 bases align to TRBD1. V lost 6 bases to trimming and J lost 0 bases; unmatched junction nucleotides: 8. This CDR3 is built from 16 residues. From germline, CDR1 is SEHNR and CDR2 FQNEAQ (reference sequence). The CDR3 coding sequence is TGTGCCAGCAGTTTTGCAGGGGGTCGTAGCAATCAGCCCCAGCATTTT. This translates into CASSFAGGRSNQPQHF.

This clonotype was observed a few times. In DNA, the CDR3 is TGCAGCGTTGAGCAGGGCCCTCGGGAAGAGACCCAGTACTTC. Residues: CSVEQGPREETQYF. The chain is built from TRBV29-1 and TRBJ2-5; TRBD1 might be the D (5 bases). Trimming took 3 bases from V and 3 from J, leaving 14 bases between them. The CDR3 has 14 residues. Germline values: CDR1 SQVTM, CDR2 ANQGSEA.

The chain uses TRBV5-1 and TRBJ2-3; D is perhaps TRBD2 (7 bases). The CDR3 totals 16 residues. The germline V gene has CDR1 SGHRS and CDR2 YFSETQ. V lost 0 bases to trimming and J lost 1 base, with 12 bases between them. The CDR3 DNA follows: TGCGCCAGCAGCTTGGCTGTCGGGGGGCGCACAGATACGCAGTATTTT. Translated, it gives CASSLAVGGRTDTQYF.